One sample yielded the 28 T cell receptor beta chains listed below, sequenced in a study of blood T cell repertoires in COVID-19 (dated by TCRdb to 2019 to 2021). Libraries were made using the immunoSEQ multiplex PCR assay. TCRdb retrieved this table from immuneACCESS and kept in-frame rearrangements only. Not all clones are present; in checked studies, unresolved V genes account for under half, and no reason is known for the remainder. The sample table lists under 400,000 clones, over 75% of them with a count of one. Of the sample, more than 1.5% is held by the ten largest clones. Sequenced sample: PBMCs or T cells enriched from blood (not recorded which). The receptors derive from a man aged 40-49 years in a cohort exposed to, infected with or recovered from COVID-19 (not recorded which).

This chain links TRBV11-2 with TRBJ2-1; 8 nucleotides align to TRBD2. V trimming: 2 bases; J trimming: 8 bases; junction bases outside the gene matches: 11. The length of the CDR3 is 16 residues. Germline lookup yields CDR1 SGHAT and CDR2 FQNNGV. The CDR3 protein is CASSLRGTRWLHEQFF. In nucleotides, the CDR3 is TGTGCCAGCAGCTTACGAGGGACTAGATGGTTGCATGAGCAGTTCTTC.

This clone was detected only a few times. V gene TRBV28 combines with J gene TRBJ2-5; 9 bases agree with TRBD1. The CDR3 covers 14 residues. CDR1 MDHEN and CDR2 SYDVKM come from the germline V gene. J lost 6 bases, V lost 4 bases, and 6 bases had no gene match. The CDR3 is CASSSGTGQKTQYF. The DNA for the CDR3 is TGTGCCAGCAGTTCCGGGACAGGGCAGAAGACCCAGTACTTC.

This clone was observed once. The CDR3 protein is CAWSRDRGPTEAFF. As DNA, the CDR3 is TGTGCCTGGAGCCGGGACAGGGGGCCTACTGAAGCTTTCTTT. This chain links TRBV30 with TRBJ1-1, with 12 bases that match TRBD1. Unmatched junction bases numbered 4, after V lost 3 bases and J lost 5 bases. The CDR3 is made up of 14 amino acids. Germline CDR1 and CDR2: GTSNPN and SVGIG (reference sequence).

The gene calls are TRBV30 and TRBJ2-1, with D possibly matching TRBD1 (5 bases). This CDR3 has 13 amino acids. From germline, CDR1 is GTSNPN and CDR2 SVGIG (reference sequence). The germline V and J ends were trimmed by 3 bases and 6 bases, with 12 bases remaining between them. The CDR3: CAWSLGLINEQFF. CDR3 nucleotides: TGTGCCTGGAGCTTGGGGCTAATCAATGAGCAGTTCTTC. The entire variable domain, with the rest obtained from reference TRBV30 and TRBJ2-1, is as follows: SQTIHQWPATLVQPVGSPLSLECTVEGTSNPNLYWYRQAAGRGLQLLFYSVGIGQISSEVPQNLSASRPQDRQFILSSKKLLLSDSGFYLCAWSLGLINEQFFGPGTRLTVL.

V gene TRBV4-1 combines with J gene TRBJ1-5, with TRBD1 matching over 7 bases. This CDR3 contains 17 residues. Germline assignment: CDR1 MGHRA and CDR2 YSYEKL. Trimming took 0 bases from V and 4 from J; bases not matched to a gene: 9. CDR3 amino acids: CASSQEGYPGQNQPQHF. The DNA for the CDR3 is TGCGCCAGCAGCCAAGAGGGGTATCCGGGACAGAATCAGCCCCAGCATTTT.

The gene calls are TRBV24-1 and TRBJ2-3; D is perhaps TRBD1 (6 bases). Trimming shortened V by 9 bases and J by 4 bases, and 10 bases separated the two germline ends. Germline V gives CDR1 KGHDR, CDR2 SFDVKD. The CDR3 loop spans 12 amino acids. The CDR3 DNA sequence: TGTGCCACCGGACAGAACTCAGATACGCAGTATTTT. It yields the protein CATGQNSDTQYF.

The rearrangement links TRBV12-5 to TRBJ2-1; 7 bases align to TRBD2. V shed 1 base, J shed 16 bases, and the junction held 4 bases outside the gene matches. Per germline, CDR1 LGHNT and CDR2 FRNRAP. The CDR3 has 11 amino acids. This CDR3 reads CASGLGTRAFF. The CDR3 DNA sequence: TGTGCTAGTGGTTTGGGGACTAGAGCCTTCTTC.

The rearrangement joins TRBV5-4 to TRBJ1-1; 7 bases map to TRBD1. J was trimmed by 1 base and V by 0 bases; bases with no gene match: 3. This CDR3 contains 15 residues. Germline V gene lookup returns CDR1 SGHNT and CDR2 YYREEE (reference sequence). The CDR3 DNA reads TGTGCCAGCAGCTTGGTACAGGGGCAGAACACTGAAGCTTTCTTT. Residues: CASSLVQGQNTEAFF.

The chain recombines TRBV28 with TRBJ1-2; D uncertain. This CDR3 comprises 14 residues. The germline V and J ends were trimmed by 2 bases and 0 bases, with 7 bases remaining between them. Germline CDR1 reads MDHEN; CDR2 reads SYDVKM. The CDR3 loop is CASSLQATNYGYTF. CDR3 bases: TGTGCCAGCAGTTTACAGGCTACTAACTATGGCTACACCTTC.

This clone was counted once. The rearrangement uses TRBV6-2 or TRBV6-3 and TRBJ2-1; 11 nucleotides align to TRBD2. Looked up from germline, CDR1 is MNHEY and CDR2 is SVGEGT. The CDR3 runs to 16 residues. After removal of 5 bases from V and 1 base from J, the junction contained 4 bases not matched to a gene. The CDR3, as DNA: TGTGCCAGCAGTCCCTCTAGCGGGAGGTCCTACAATGAGCAGTTCTTC. It specifies CASSPSSGRSYNEQFF.

The gene calls are TRBV5-1 and TRBJ2-7; TRBD2 matches at 10 bases. The V gene's germline CDR1 is SGHRS and CDR2 YFSETQ. The CDR3 has 17 residues. The junction had 9 bases not matched to a gene; V was cut back by 0 bases and J by 3 bases. This CDR3 is CASSLVASGRANYEQYF. The CDR3 DNA sequence: TGCGCCAGCAGCTTGGTTGCTAGCGGGAGAGCAAACTACGAGCAGTACTTC.

The J gene is TRBJ2-3, the V gene TRBV5-4, with 10 nucleotides matching TRBD2. This CDR3 has 16 amino acids. After removal of 6 bases from V and 2 bases from J, the junction contained 9 bases not matched to a gene. From germline, CDR1 is SGHNT and CDR2 YYREEE (reference sequence). The CDR3 DNA is TGTGCCAGCACCCATCGGCTAGCGGGAGACACAGATACGCAGTATTTT. As protein: CASTHRLAGDTDTQYF.

V and J are TRBV7-9 and TRBJ1-2; D possibly corresponds to TRBD1 (6 bases). Germline loops: CDR1 SEHNR, CDR2 FQNEAQ (reference sequence). Deletions cut 7 bases from V and 2 bases from J, with 14 bases between. The CDR3 has 14 residues. The CDR3 sequence is CASTQRGQNYGYTF. CDR3 nucleotides: TGTGCCAGCACCCAGCGGGGGCAAAACTATGGCTACACCTTC.

This sequence joins TRBV6-1 and TRBJ2-4, with TRBD2 as a possible D gene (5 bases). This CDR3 is built from 17 residues. The V end lost 2 bases, the J end lost 3 bases, and 17 bases lay between the germline ends. From germline, CDR1 is MNHNS and CDR2 SASEGT. CDR3 in amino acids: CASSEIYKGEVKNIQYF. CDR3 in DNA: TGTGCCAGCAGTGAAATTTATAAGGGAGAAGTCAAAAACATTCAGTACTTC.

This chain uses TRBV1 with TRBJ2-3; the table names TRBD2, a call not compared with the DNA. TRBV1 is designated a pseudogene. The CDR3 runs to 14 residues. CDR3 sequence (DNA): TGCACCAGCAGCCCTATAGCGATTGGGGATACGCAGTATTTT. Its protein is CTSSPIAIGDTQYF.

This chain uses TRBV7-6 with TRBJ2-5; D might be TRBD2 (5 bases). The CDR3 contains 15 residues. V lost 2 bases to trimming and J lost 5 bases, with 15 bases between them. The germline CDR1 and CDR2 sequences are SGHVS and FNYEAQ. The chain's CDR3 is CASSLSNRRRETQYF. CDR3 in DNA: TGTGCCAGCAGCTTATCGAACCGGAGGAGGGAGACCCAGTACTTC.

This chain connects TRBV27 to TRBJ1-6; D is ambiguous. V gave up 3 bases and J gave up 9 bases, with 12 bases separating them. The CDR3 has 14 residues. Germline CDR1 and CDR2: MNHEY and SMNVEV (reference sequence). The CDR3 sequence is CASSFDNRFSPLHF. In nucleotides, the CDR3 is TGTGCCAGCAGTTTTGATAACAGATTTTCACCCCTCCACTTT.

The chain links TRBV12-5 to TRBJ1-1, with a tentative D call TRBD1 (5 bases). The germline gives CDR1 LGHNT, CDR2 FRNRAP. The CDR3 consists of 14 residues. Trimming took off 6 bases at V and 6 bases at J, with 17 bases between the two ends. Here the CDR3 DNA reads TGTGCTAGTGGACCTACAGGATTATACGCTGAAGCTTTCTTT. It encodes CASGPTGLYAEAFF.

The chain is built from TRBV25-1 and TRBJ2-7; D may be TRBD1 (6 bases). CDR3 length: 12 amino acids. Trimming took 3 bases from V and 4 from J, leaving 7 bases between them. Germline CDR1 is MGHDK and CDR2 is SYGVNS. CDR3 protein: CASSEQGYEQYF. CDR3 DNA sequence: TGTGCCAGCAGTGAGCAGGGGTACGAGCAGTACTTC.

The chain employs TRBV9 and TRBJ1-1; no reliable D call. The CDR3 sequence is 14 residues long. Trimming stripped 0 bases from V and 3 bases from J, with 9 bases between. Germline values: CDR1 SGDLS, CDR2 YYNGEE. CDR3 bases: TGTGCCAGCAGCGTAGCTAGTCGAGACACTGAAGCTTTCTTT. Its protein product is CASSVASRDTEAFF.

This clone appeared a single time. The chain employs TRBV5-4 and TRBJ2-1; 10 nucleotides align to TRBD2. This CDR3 is 14 amino acids long. CDR1 is SGHNT and CDR2 is YYREEE in the germline V gene (reference sequence). J gave up 4 bases and V 6 bases, and 4 bases lay outside the gene matches. Here the CDR3 DNA reads TGTGCCAGCACCCCTAGCGGGAGTTACAATGAGCAGTTCTTC. Translation gives CASTPSGSYNEQFF. Complete variable domain (other parts from reference TRBV5-4 and TRBJ2-1): ETGVTQSPTHLIKTRGQQVTLRCSSQSGHNTVSWYQQALGQGPQFIFQYYREEENGRGNFPPRFSGLQFPNYSSELNVNALELDDSALYLCASTPSGSYNEQFFGPGTRLTVL.

The chain has TRBV21-1 and TRBJ2-1; the table's D call, TRBD2, was not checked against the DNA. TRBV21-1 is classified as a pseudogene. The CDR3 has 18 amino acids. The CDR3 bases are TGTGCCAGCAGCAACGATCACAGCGAGGGTGCCCCGAACAATGAGCAGTTCTTC. Its translation is CASSNDHSEGAPNNEQFF.

The chain joins TRBV29-1 to TRBJ1-1, with 11 bases identical to TRBD1. V lost 6 bases to trimming and J lost 4 bases; unmatched junction nucleotides: 7. The CDR3 runs 14 residues. Germline-derived CDR1 and CDR2 are SQVTM and ANQGSEA. CDR3: CSVPGQGAVTEAFF. The CDR3 DNA sequence: TGCAGCGTGCCTGGACAGGGGGCGGTCACTGAAGCTTTCTTT.

The chain is built from TRBV11-2 and TRBJ2-4, with TRBD2 matching 13 bases. Trimming at V came to 3 bases and at J to 3 bases, leaving 2 bases not matched to a gene. This CDR3 is 16 amino acids long. CDR1 is SGHAT and CDR2 is FQNNGV in the germline V gene. CDR3 sequence reads: CASSLWTSGGKNIQYF. The CDR3 nucleotides read TGTGCCAGCAGCTTGTGGACTAGCGGGGGCAAAAACATTCAGTACTTC.

This clone was seen at least ten times. The CDR3 nucleotides read TGTGCCAGCAGTGAAATCAGGGGTGGTAACACCGGGGAGCTGTTTTTT. This encodes CASSEIRGGNTGELFF. The chain uses TRBV25-1 and TRBJ2-2; TRBD1 is a possible D gene (6 bases). The CDR3 has 16 residues. V was cut by 2 bases and J by 2 bases, with 12 bases left in between. Germline CDR1 and CDR2: MGHDK and SYGVNS.

The chain couples TRBV7-9 to TRBJ1-5; possible D gene TRBD1, 6 bases. V shed 5 bases and J shed 5 bases, with 10 bases lying between them. CDR3 length: 13 residues. Germline lookup yields CDR1 SEHNR and CDR2 FQNEAQ (reference sequence). CDR3 in DNA: TGTGCCAGCAGCCAACAGGGAGATCAGCCCCAGCATTTT. Its protein product is CASSQQGDQPQHF.

Only a few counts were recorded for this clone. The V gene is TRBV4-1, the J gene TRBJ2-2; perhaps TRBD1 as D (8 bases). The germline V and J ends were trimmed by 1 base and 13 bases, with 25 bases remaining between them. This CDR3 has 17 residues. Germline values: CDR1 MGHRA, CDR2 YSYEKL. Written as DNA, the CDR3 is TGCGCCAGCAGCCAAGGGGGGGGACAGGACCGGTCAGTGGGGCTGTTTTTT. Protein sequence: CASSQGGGQDRSVGLFF.

The rearrangement uses TRBV21-1 and TRBJ1-5; the table calls TRBD1, which could not be checked here. TRBV21-1 is a pseudogene. CDR3 length: 17 residues. The CDR3 protein is CASSKRSGTGGEQPQHF. CDR3 coding DNA: TGTGCCAGCAGCAAACGGAGCGGGACAGGGGGCGAGCAGCCCCAGCATTTT.